A single sample gave rise to the 2 T cell receptor beta chains below, sequenced in a study of blood T cell repertoires in COVID-19. Assay: immunoSEQ multiplex PCR; the TCRdb copy retains only in-frame clones and omits some. The sample lists 160,000 or so clones; 80% to 90% were seen once. Source material: peripheral blood. The receptors stem from a man aged 40-49 years with acute or convalescent COVID-19.

This chain uses TRBV7-9 with TRBJ2-5; D may be TRBD2 (7 bases). The CDR3 totals 17 residues. Between the trimmed V and J ends, which lost 2 bases and 4 bases, there was a span of 20 bases. Germline CDR1 is SEHNR and CDR2 is FQNEAQ (reference sequence). Here the CDR3 DNA reads TGTGCCAGCAGCTTAAAGGCAGGTGGGGGGGCCGGAGAGACCCAGTACTTC. Protein: CASSLKAGGGAGETQYF. The whole variable domain, remainder taken from reference TRBV7-9 and TRBJ2-5, is DTGVSQNPRHKITKRGQNVTFRCDPISEHNRLYWYRQTLGQGPEFLTYFQNEAQLEKSRLLSDRFSAERPKGSFSTLEIQRTEQGDSAMYLCASSLKAGGGAGETQYFGPGTRLLVL.

This sequence joins TRBV9 and TRBJ2-7; 8 nucleotides align to TRBD2. Germline trimming cut 3 bases from V and 1 base from J; bases unmatched to any gene: 3. The CDR3 loop spans 14 amino acids. Germline CDR1 SGDLS, CDR2 YYNGEE. Here the CDR3 DNA reads TGTGCCAGCAGCGCTAGCGGGTTATCCTACGAGCAGTACTTC. It translates to CASSASGLSYEQYF.